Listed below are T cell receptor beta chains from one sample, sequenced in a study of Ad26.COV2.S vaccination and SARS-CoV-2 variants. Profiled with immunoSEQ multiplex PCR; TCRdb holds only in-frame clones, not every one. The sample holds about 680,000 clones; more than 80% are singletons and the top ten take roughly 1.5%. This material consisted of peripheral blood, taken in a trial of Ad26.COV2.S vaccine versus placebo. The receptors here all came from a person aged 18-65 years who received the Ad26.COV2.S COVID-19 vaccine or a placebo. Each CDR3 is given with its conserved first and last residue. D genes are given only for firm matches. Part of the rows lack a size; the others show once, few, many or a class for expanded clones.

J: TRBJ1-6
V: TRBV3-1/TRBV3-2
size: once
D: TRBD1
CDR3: CASSQVGGNSPLHF
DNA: TGTGCCAGCAGCCAAGTAGGGGGCAACTCACCCCTCCACTTT

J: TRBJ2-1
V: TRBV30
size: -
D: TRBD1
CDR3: CAWSTGTANEQFF
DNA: TGTGCCTGGAGCACCGGGACAGCCAATGAGCAGTTCTTC

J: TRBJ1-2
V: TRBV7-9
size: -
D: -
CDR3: CASSPRGGVVDYGYTF
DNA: TGTGCCAGCAGCCCCAGAGGAGGGGTGGTCGACTATGGCTACACCTTC

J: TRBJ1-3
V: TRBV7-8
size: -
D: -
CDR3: CASSLGGNTIYF
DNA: TGTGCCAGCAGCTTAGGGGGAAACACCATATATTTT

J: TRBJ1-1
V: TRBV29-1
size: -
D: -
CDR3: CSVELAARGTEAFF
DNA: TGCAGCGTTGAACTAGCAGCGAGGGGGACTGAAGCTTTCTTT

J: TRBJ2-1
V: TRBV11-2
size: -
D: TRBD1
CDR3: CASSSPGGRSYNEQFF
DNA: TGTGCCAGCAGCTCCCCAGGGGGCAGATCCTACAATGAGCAGTTCTTC

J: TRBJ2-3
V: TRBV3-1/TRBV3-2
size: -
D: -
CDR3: CASSPLAGSTQYF
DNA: TGTGCCAGCAGCCCGTTGGCCGGGAGTACGCAGTATTTT

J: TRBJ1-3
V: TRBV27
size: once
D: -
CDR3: CASSAGNTIYF
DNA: TGTGCCAGCAGTGCGGGAAACACCATATATTTT

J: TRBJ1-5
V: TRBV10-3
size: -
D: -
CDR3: CAIGFRESDQPQHF
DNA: TGCGCCATCGGGTTCAGGGAATCGGATCAGCCCCAGCATTTT

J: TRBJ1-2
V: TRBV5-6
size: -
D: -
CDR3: CASSLRPDNYGYTF
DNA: TGTGCCAGCAGCTTACGTCCGGATAACTATGGCTACACCTTC

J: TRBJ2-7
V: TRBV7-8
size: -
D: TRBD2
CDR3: CASSLAPGLGPYEQYF
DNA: TGTGCCAGCAGCTTAGCACCGGGACTAGGACCCTACGAGCAGTACTTC

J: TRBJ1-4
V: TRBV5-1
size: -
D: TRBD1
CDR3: CASSSDRGPAANEKLFF
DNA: TGCGCCAGCAGCTCCGACAGGGGGCCGGCGGCTAATGAAAAACTGTTTTTT

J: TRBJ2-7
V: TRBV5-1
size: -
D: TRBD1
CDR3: CASSLTGGFNEQYF
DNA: TGCGCCAGCAGCCTAACAGGGGGCTTTAACGAGCAGTACTTC

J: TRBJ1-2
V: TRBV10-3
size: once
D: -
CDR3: CAISASANYGYTF
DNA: TGTGCCATCAGTGCTTCGGCTAACTATGGCTACACCTTC

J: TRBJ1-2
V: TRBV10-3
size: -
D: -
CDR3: CATIGRANYGYTF
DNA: TGTGCCACCATCGGACGAGCTAACTATGGCTACACCTTC

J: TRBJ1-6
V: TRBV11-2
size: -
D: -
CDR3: CASSSGTPQRSPLHF
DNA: TGTGCCAGCAGTTCCGGGACGCCCCAGCGCTCACCCCTCCACTTT